This is a list of T cell receptor beta chains from one sample in a study of tumor and adjacent non-tumor tissue in lung cancer. Each CDR3 protein is one row after TCRdb ran MiXCR on the multiplex PCR reads. The table includes fewer than 120,000 distinct CDR3 sequences, over 75% detected once. The specimen was lung tumor tissue. The receptors derive from a man in his 70s with non-small cell lung cancer. The CDR3 runs from the conserved cysteine through the conserved F or W. The order of the fields is clone size, D gene, V gene, CDR3 length, J gene, CDR3 DNA, CDR3 protein. D genes are given only for firm matches. Where a row states a size, it is once, few, many or the class of an expanded clone; other rows omit it.

clone_size: NA
d_call: NA
v_call: TRBV11-2
cdr3_length: 14
j_call: TRBJ2-2
cdr3_nt: TGTGCCAGCAGCATGGTCAGTCAGTCCGGGGAGCTTTTTTTT
cdr3_aa: CASSMVSQSGELFF

clone_size: NA
d_call: NA
v_call: TRBV29-1
cdr3_length: 11
j_call: TRBJ1-4
cdr3_nt: TGCAGCGCGACGGAAGATGAGAAACTGTTTTTT
cdr3_aa: CSATEDEKLFF

clone_size: NA
d_call: TRBD1
v_call: TRBV11-3
cdr3_length: 16
j_call: TRBJ1-1
cdr3_nt: TGTGCTAACAGCTTAATGACAGGGTGGATGAACACTGAAGCTTTCTTT
cdr3_aa: CANSLMTGWMNTEAFF

clone_size: NA
d_call: NA
v_call: TRBV29-1
cdr3_length: 12
j_call: TRBJ2-5
cdr3_nt: TGTAGCGTTGAGGCAGAGGGACAGACCCAGTACTTC
cdr3_aa: CSVEAEGQTQYF

clone_size: NA
d_call: NA
v_call: TRBV5-1
cdr3_length: 16
j_call: TRBJ1-2
cdr3_nt: TGCGCCAGCAGCTTGACCCCCCTGATACGTAACTATGGCTACACCTTC
cdr3_aa: CASSLTPLIRNYGYTF

clone_size: NA
d_call: NA
v_call: TRBV5-6
cdr3_length: 16
j_call: TRBJ2-7
cdr3_nt: TGTGCCAGCAGCTCCGTTGCCCGGGTCAGGACCTACGAGCAATACTTC
cdr3_aa: CASSSVARVRTYEQYF

clone_size: NA
d_call: NA
v_call: TRBV6-1
cdr3_length: 15
j_call: TRBJ1-1
cdr3_nt: TGTGCCAGTAGTAATTCGCGGGTGCTGAACACTGAAGCTTTCTTT
cdr3_aa: CASSNSRVLNTEAFF

clone_size: NA
d_call: NA
v_call: TRBV5-4
cdr3_length: 15
j_call: TRBJ2-5
cdr3_nt: TGTGCCAGCAGCTTGGACCTGACTGGCCGGGAGACCCAAAACTTC
cdr3_aa: CASSLDLTGRETQNF

clone_size: NA
d_call: NA
v_call: TRBV11-2
cdr3_length: 12
j_call: TRBJ2-7
cdr3_nt: TGTGCCAGCGGCAACCATGGGGGCGAGCAGTACTTC
cdr3_aa: CASGNHGGEQYF

clone_size: NA
d_call: TRBD2
v_call: TRBV4-3
cdr3_length: 16
j_call: TRBJ2-1
cdr3_nt: TGCGCCAGCAGCCAGGATACCAACGGGAGGTATAATAAGCAGTTCTTC
cdr3_aa: CASSQDTNGRYNKQFF

clone_size: NA
d_call: NA
v_call: TRBV6-5
cdr3_length: 13
j_call: TRBJ2-1
cdr3_nt: TGTGCTAGCAACGAACAAATTTACAATGAGCAGTTCTTC
cdr3_aa: CASNEQIYNEQFF

clone_size: NA
d_call: TRBD2
v_call: TRBV28
cdr3_length: 15
j_call: TRBJ2-1
cdr3_nt: TGTGCCAGCCTTCGCGGCGGGAGCTCTTACAGTGAGCAGTTCTTC
cdr3_aa: CASLRGGSSYSEQFF

clone_size: once
d_call: NA
v_call: TRBV4-2
cdr3_length: 17
j_call: TRBJ2-7
cdr3_nt: TGTGCCAGCAGCCAAGCGGTACGTCGGCAGGGCGAAGTCGAACAGTACTTC
cdr3_aa: CASSQAVRRQGEVEQYF

clone_size: NA
d_call: NA
v_call: TRBV6-1
cdr3_length: 14
j_call: TRBJ2-2
cdr3_nt: TGTGCCGGCAGTGAATTGATTGGCACCGGGGAGCTGTTTTTT
cdr3_aa: CAGSELIGTGELFF

clone_size: NA
d_call: NA
v_call: TRBV6-5
cdr3_length: 14
j_call: TRBJ2-7
cdr3_nt: TGTGCCATCAGACAACTCCGGGACTCCTACGAGCAGTATTTC
cdr3_aa: CAIRQLRDSYEQYF

clone_size: NA
d_call: NA
v_call: TRBV6-2/TRBV6-3
cdr3_length: 13
j_call: TRBJ2-3
cdr3_nt: TGTGCCAGCAGTCCTCAGGACAATCAGCCCCAGTATTTT
cdr3_aa: CASSPQDNQPQYF

clone_size: NA
d_call: NA
v_call: TRBV25-1
cdr3_length: 14
j_call: TRBJ2-5
cdr3_nt: TGTGCCAGCAGCCCCGCAGGTTTAATTGAGACCCAGTACTTC
cdr3_aa: CASSPAGLIETQYF

clone_size: once
d_call: NA
v_call: TRBV6-1
cdr3_length: 14
j_call: TRBJ1-1
cdr3_nt: TGTGCCAACACCGAAGGTCGGCGGCACACTGGAGCTATCTTT
cdr3_aa: CANTEGRRHTGAIF

clone_size: NA
d_call: NA
v_call: TRBV29-1
cdr3_length: 16
j_call: TRBJ2-5
cdr3_nt: TGCAGCGCCAAGCCCGACCGCCAGACAGGTCAAGAGAGCCAGTACTTC
cdr3_aa: CSAKPDRQTGQESQYF

clone_size: NA
d_call: TRBD2
v_call: TRBV29-1
cdr3_length: 14
j_call: TRBJ2-1
cdr3_nt: TGCAGAGTCATCCCTAGCGGGAGGGCCAGTGAGCAATTCTTC
cdr3_aa: CRVIPSGRASEQFF

clone_size: NA
d_call: NA
v_call: TRBV11-1
cdr3_length: 15
j_call: TRBJ1-6
cdr3_nt: TGTGCCAGCAGCTCGAAACAGGGTATTGGGTCACCCCTCCACTTT
cdr3_aa: CASSSKQGIGSPLHF

clone_size: NA
d_call: NA
v_call: TRBV5-4
cdr3_length: 15
j_call: TRBJ2-7
cdr3_nt: TGTACCAGCAGCTTGGGACCGGAACCGACCTACGAGCAGTACTTC
cdr3_aa: CTSSLGPEPTYEQYF

clone_size: NA
d_call: NA
v_call: TRBV11-2
cdr3_length: 14
j_call: TRBJ2-2
cdr3_nt: TGTGCCAGCAGTTCAGGAGAGAACACCGGGGAGCTGTTTTTT
cdr3_aa: CASSSGENTGELFF

clone_size: NA
d_call: NA
v_call: TRBV6-1
cdr3_length: 12
j_call: TRBJ2-3
cdr3_nt: TGTGCCAGCATAAAGAGCACAAATACGCAGTATTTT
cdr3_aa: CASIKSTNTQYF

clone_size: NA
d_call: NA
v_call: TRBV10-3
cdr3_length: 15
j_call: TRBJ1-2
cdr3_nt: TGTGCCATCAGTGGGTCTAGCGGGGACTTTTATGGTTACACCTTC
cdr3_aa: CAISGSSGDFYGYTF

clone_size: NA
d_call: NA
v_call: TRBV28
cdr3_length: 17
j_call: TRBJ1-1
cdr3_nt: TGTGTCAGCAGTATCCTGGACGGACTCCTCCGTCGCACTGAAGCTTTCTTT
cdr3_aa: CVSSILDGLLRRTEAFF

clone_size: once
d_call: NA
v_call: TRBV6-2/TRBV6-3
cdr3_length: 15
j_call: TRBJ1-2
cdr3_nt: TGTGCCAGCAGTCGAACGACAGGAGGGATAAGGGGCTACACCTTC
cdr3_aa: CASSRTTGGIRGYTF

clone_size: few
d_call: TRBD2
v_call: TRBV10-3
cdr3_length: 16
j_call: TRBJ2-1
cdr3_nt: TGTGCCATCAGTGAAGGAGTTGGCGGGAGGTACAATGAGCAGTTCTTC
cdr3_aa: CAISEGVGGRYNEQFF

clone_size: NA
d_call: NA
v_call: TRBV11-2
cdr3_length: 17
j_call: TRBJ2-5
cdr3_nt: TGTGCCAGCACTATAGGAACTAGTCGGGAATTCGGGGAGACCCAGTACTTC
cdr3_aa: CASTIGTSREFGETQYF

clone_size: few
d_call: NA
v_call: TRBV11-2
cdr3_length: 13
j_call: TRBJ2-7
cdr3_nt: TGTGCCAGTAGCTTAGCAGTAGCTCTCAAGCAATACTTC
cdr3_aa: CASSLAVALKQYF

clone_size: NA
d_call: NA
v_call: TRBV6-1
cdr3_length: 13
j_call: TRBJ1-4
cdr3_nt: TGTGCCAGAACTACAGCTCATGATGAAAAACTGTTTTTT
cdr3_aa: CARTTAHDEKLFF

clone_size: many
d_call: NA
v_call: TRBV6-5
cdr3_length: 15
j_call: TRBJ1-2
cdr3_nt: TGTGCCAGCTCGGCCGGGGTTGTCTCTAACTATGGCTACACCTTC
cdr3_aa: CASSAGVVSNYGYTF

clone_size: NA
d_call: TRBD2
v_call: TRBV29-1
cdr3_length: 15
j_call: TRBJ2-5
cdr3_nt: TGCAACGTGGATGGACTAACGGGGGGTAAGGAGACCCAGTACTTC
cdr3_aa: CNVDGLTGGKETQYF

clone_size: few
d_call: TRBD2
v_call: TRBV4-3
cdr3_length: 21
j_call: TRBJ2-7
cdr3_nt: TGTGCCAGCAACCAAGCACGTAACTCAAAAGGACTAGCGGGAGGCTCCTACGAGCAGTACTTC
cdr3_aa: CASNQARNSKGLAGGSYEQYF

clone_size: NA
d_call: TRBD2
v_call: TRBV6-6
cdr3_length: 17
j_call: TRBJ2-3
cdr3_nt: TGTGCCAGCAGGCCCAAACCGGGACTAGCGGGAGTAGATACGCAGTATTTT
cdr3_aa: CASRPKPGLAGVDTQYF

clone_size: NA
d_call: TRBD1
v_call: TRBV28
cdr3_length: 14
j_call: TRBJ1-2
cdr3_nt: TGTGCCAGCAAGAATCGAGGGGGCGCATATGACTACATCTTC
cdr3_aa: CASKNRGGAYDYIF